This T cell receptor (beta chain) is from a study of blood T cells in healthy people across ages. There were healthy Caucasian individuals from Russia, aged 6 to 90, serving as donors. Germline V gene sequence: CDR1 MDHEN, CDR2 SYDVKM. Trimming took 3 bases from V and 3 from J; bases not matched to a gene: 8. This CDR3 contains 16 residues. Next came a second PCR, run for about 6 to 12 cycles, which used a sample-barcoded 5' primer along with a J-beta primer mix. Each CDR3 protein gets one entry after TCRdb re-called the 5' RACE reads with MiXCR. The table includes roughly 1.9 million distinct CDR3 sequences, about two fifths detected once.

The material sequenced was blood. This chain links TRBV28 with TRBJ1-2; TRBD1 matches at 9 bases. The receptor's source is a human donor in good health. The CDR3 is CASSFPRDRADYGYTF. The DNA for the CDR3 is TGTGCCAGCAGTTTCCCCCGGGACAGGGCCGACTATGGCTACACCTTC.